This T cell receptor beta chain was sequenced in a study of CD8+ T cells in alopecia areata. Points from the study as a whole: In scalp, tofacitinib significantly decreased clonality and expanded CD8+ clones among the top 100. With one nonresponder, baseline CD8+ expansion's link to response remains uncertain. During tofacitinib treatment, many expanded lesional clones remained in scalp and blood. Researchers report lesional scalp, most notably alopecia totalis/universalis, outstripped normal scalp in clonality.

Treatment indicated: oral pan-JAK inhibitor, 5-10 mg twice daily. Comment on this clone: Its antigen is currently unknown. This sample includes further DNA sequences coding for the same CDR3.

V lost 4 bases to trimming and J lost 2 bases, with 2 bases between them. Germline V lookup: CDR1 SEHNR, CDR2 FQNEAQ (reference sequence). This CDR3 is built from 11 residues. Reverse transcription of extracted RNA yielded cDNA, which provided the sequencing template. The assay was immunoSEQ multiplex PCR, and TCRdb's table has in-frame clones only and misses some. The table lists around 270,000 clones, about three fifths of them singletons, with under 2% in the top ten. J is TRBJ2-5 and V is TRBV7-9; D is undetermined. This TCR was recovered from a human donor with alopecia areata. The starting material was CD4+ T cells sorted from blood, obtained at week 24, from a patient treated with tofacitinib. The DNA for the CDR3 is TGTGCCAGCAGCTCACAAGAGACCCAGTACTTC. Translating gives CASSSQETQYF. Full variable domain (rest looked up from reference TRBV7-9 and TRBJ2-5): DTGVSQNPRHKITKRGQNVTFRCDPISEHNRLYWYRQTLGQGPEFLTYFQNEAQLEKSRLLSDRFSAERPKGSFSTLEIQRTEQGDSAMYLCASSSQETQYFGPGTRLLVL.